These T cell receptor beta chains were read from a single sample in a study of blood T cells in healthy people across ages. Each CDR3 protein gets one entry after TCRdb re-called the 5' RACE reads with MiXCR. The table includes about 1 million distinct CDR3 sequences, about 25% detected once. The data were also submitted as part of a second study, on T cells of mothers and their children.

Sequencing input: blood. These receptors all stem from a girl aged 2 to 10 in good health. Both conserved end residues are part of each CDR3. D genes are given only for firm matches. Only some rows state a clone size, as once, few, many or a class for expanded clones.

abundance	v_gene	d_gene	j_gene	CDR3nt	CDR3aa
-	TRBV13	TRBD1	TRBJ2-7	TGTGCCAGCAGATGGGACAGGGGAATCCACGAGCAGTACTTC	CASRWDRGIHEQYF
few	TRBV6-1	-	TRBJ2-1	TGTGCCAGCAGTGAAGGTGAGGGGGAGGGCTCGAATGAGCAGTTCTTC	CASSEGEGEGSNEQFF
-	TRBV11-2	-	TRBJ2-1	TGTGCCAGCAAACAGGCCCCCGGGGAGCACTACAATGAGCAGTTCTTC	CASKQAPGEHYNEQFF
few	TRBV20-1	TRBD1	TRBJ2-1	TGCAGTGCTAGACCCCCCTCCGGGACAGACTACAATGAGCAGTTCTTC	CSARPPSGTDYNEQFF
-	TRBV20-1	TRBD1	TRBJ1-1	TGCAGTGCTAGAGGACAGGGGGGTTTCACTGAAGCTTTCTTT	CSARGQGGFTEAFF
-	TRBV18	TRBD1	TRBJ2-1	TGTGCCAGCTCACCTCGACAGGGTGGTGAGCAGTTCTTC	CASSPRQGGEQFF
-	TRBV20-1	-	TRBJ2-7	TGCAGTGCTAAGGCAAGGAGCTCCTACGAGCAGTACTTC	CSAKARSSYEQYF
few	TRBV4-3	-	TRBJ2-5	TGCGCCAGCAGCCAAGAAGGACTTGTAGAGACCCAGTACTTC	CASSQEGLVETQYF
many	TRBV11-2	TRBD1	TRBJ2-3	TGTGCCAGCAGCTTAGAACAGGGGATAGATACGCAGTATTTT	CASSLEQGIDTQYF
-	TRBV20-1	-	TRBJ1-5	TGCAGTGCTAGAGATACCCCCGGGGGCAACAATCAGCCCCAGCATTTT	CSARDTPGGNNQPQHF
-	TRBV18	-	TRBJ2-7	TGTGCCAGCTCACCGGGGCCACCCGGCGACTCCTACGAGCAGTACTTC	CASSPGPPGDSYEQYF
-	TRBV7-9	-	TRBJ2-7	TGTGCCAGCAGCTTAGGGGGCCTGGAATACTACGAGCAGTACTTC	CASSLGGLEYYEQYF
few	TRBV7-3	-	TRBJ2-1	TGTGCCAGCAGCTTATTATCCGGTCCTGCCCGGAATGAGCAGTTCTTC	CASSLLSGPARNEQFF
few	TRBV5-1	TRBD1	TRBJ2-5	TGCGCCAGCAGCGGTGGGACAGTCGGAGAGACCCAGTACTTC	CASSGGTVGETQYF
-	TRBV7-9	-	TRBJ1-1	TGTGCCAGCGGCATACAGGTGGACACTGAAGCTTTCTTT	CASGIQVDTEAFF
-	TRBV20-1	-	TRBJ1-2	TGCAGTGCTCTAGACAGAGAACCTTATGGCTACACCTTC	CSALDREPYGYTF
-	TRBV3-1	-	TRBJ2-1	TGTGCCAGCAGCCAAGATGCGGGCGGGACGGTCCCACACAATGAGCAGTTCTTC	CASSQDAGGTVPHNEQFF